This TCR beta chain stems from a study of cytomegalovirus exposure and HLA in healthy donors. Study overall: The 110 million or so unique TCR beta sequences, from about 190 million T cells, were found by an earlier analysis.

This clone was detected only once. The antigen is unknown. The CDR3 runs to 19 residues. Trimming took 3 bases from V and 3 from J; bases not matched to a gene: 12. From germline, CDR1 is SGHRS and CDR2 YFSETQ. Broader study findings: Most of the TCR beta V segments (in an earlier analysis) were productive either about 87% or about 30% of the time. Further analysis, carried out later, found HLA-associated TCR beta chains more clonally expanded than equally common other chains.

The PCR was carried out with 60 Vbeta primers and 13 Jbeta primers. Here immunoSEQ multiplex PCR was the method, and the copy in TCRdb shows in-frame clones only, minus some. The sample records under 250,000 clones, around 77% being singletons. The sequence was collected from a woman in her twenties or thirties in good health and CMV-seronegative. Specimen: PBMCs. This chain joins TRBV5-1 and TRBJ2-1; 13 positions agree with TRBD2. For the CDR3, the DNA is TGCGCCAGCAGCTCCGTGGGACTAGCGGGGCTTAATATCTACAATGAGCAGTTCTTC. Translating gives CASSSVGLAGLNIYNEQFF.